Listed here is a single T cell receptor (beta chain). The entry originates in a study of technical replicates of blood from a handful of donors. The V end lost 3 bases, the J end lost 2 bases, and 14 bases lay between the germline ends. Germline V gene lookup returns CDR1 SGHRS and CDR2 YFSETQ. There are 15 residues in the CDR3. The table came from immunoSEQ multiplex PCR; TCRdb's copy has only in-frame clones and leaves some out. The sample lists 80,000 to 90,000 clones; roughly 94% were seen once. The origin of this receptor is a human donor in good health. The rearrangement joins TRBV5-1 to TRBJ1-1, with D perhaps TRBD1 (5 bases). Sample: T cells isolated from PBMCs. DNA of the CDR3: TGCGCCAGCAGCTCGACCCAGGGTAGTAACACTGAAGCTTTCTTT. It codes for CASSSTQGSNTEAFF.